Listed here are 6 T cell receptor beta chains from one sample, sequenced in a study of T cells in Graves' hyperthyroidism and ophthalmopathy. Researchers took RNA transcripts and amplified the TCR beta CDR3 regions from them. The primer set for the first-round RT-PCR of the TCR CDR3 was HTBI. MiXCR, applied by TCRdb to the multiplex PCR reads, yields one record per CDR3 protein. Among 550,000 to 600,000 distinct CDR3 sequences listed, 14% were seen once. Sequencing was done on a sample of blood. Every receptor here comes from a young woman with Graves' ophthalmopathy.

This clonotype was detected a few times. V and J are TRBV5-1 and TRBJ1-3; tentative D call: TRBD1 (5 bases). Germline loops: CDR1 SGHRS, CDR2 YFSETQ. V shed 1 base and J shed 3 bases, with 11 bases lying between them. This CDR3 spans 15 amino acids. CDR3 DNA: TGCGCCAGCAGCTTGACCGGGACTGTTGGAAACACCATATATTTT. Its translation is CASSLTGTVGNTIYF.

This clonotype was counted many times. The chain combines TRBV7-3 with TRBJ2-7, with 7 nucleotides matching TRBD2. V was clipped by 2 bases and J by 7 bases; unmatched bases: 11. Germline V CDR1 and CDR2: SGHTA, FQGTGA. CDR3 length: 15 amino acids. For the CDR3, the DNA is TGTGCCAGCAGCTTACGCGGCGGGAGTACCGCGGAGCAGTACTTC. This sequence encodes CASSLRGGSTAEQYF.

This clonotype was picked up many times. The chain employs TRBV7-8 and TRBJ2-1; 8 bases are shared with TRBD1. The V and J ends lost 2 bases and 1 base, in that order; junction bases with no gene match: 19. Germline lookup yields CDR1 SGHVS and CDR2 FQNEAQ. This CDR3 contains 21 residues. The DNA of the CDR3 is TGTGCCAGCAGCTTATCTCGGACAGGGAGGTCAGGGGGTAGTTCCTACAATGAGCAGTTCTTC. It is translated as CASSLSRTGRSGGSSYNEQFF.

This clonotype was counted many times. This chain connects TRBV9 to TRBJ2-1; D not certain. Trimming pared 2 bases from V and 3 bases from J, leaving 6 bases between. Per the germline V gene, CDR1 is SGDLS and CDR2 is YYNGEE. This CDR3 has 13 residues. DNA of the CDR3: TGTGCCAGCAGCGTTGGCGACTACAATGAGCAGTTCTTC. This encodes CASSVGDYNEQFF.

CDR3 sequence (DNA): TGTGCCAGCAGCCAAGGATGGCAGCAAGAGACCCAGTACTTC. Translating gives CASSQGWQQETQYF. The rearrangement links TRBV3-1 to TRBJ2-5, with no clear D. The V and J ends lost 1 base and 2 bases respectively, with 8 bases between them. This CDR3 region has 14 residues. CDR1 LGHDT and CDR2 YNNKEL come from the germline V gene (reference sequence).

The chain employs TRBV3-1 and TRBJ2-2, with 13 bases fitting TRBD2. The V segment lost 5 bases and the J segment 7 bases; nucleotides outside the gene matches: 7. Germline CDR1 LGHDT, CDR2 YNNKEL (reference sequence). The CDR3 runs 16 residues. This CDR3 reads CASSWGTSGIGGELFF. In nucleotides, the CDR3 is TGTGCCAGCAGCTGGGGGACTAGCGGGATTGGCGGGGAGCTGTTTTTT.